These 5 T cell receptor beta chains share one sample of origin, sequenced in a study of response to subunit inactivated influenza vaccine. TCRdb redid the calling of the RT-PCR reads with MiXCR, one entry per CDR3 protein. The data show hundreds of thousands of distinct CDR3 sequences, approximately 15% seen once. The sample in question was CD4+ T cells sorted from PBMCs, obtained around 25 months after vaccination. Source of these receptors: a man between 50 and 69 years old who received an inactivated influenza vaccine.

This clonotype has at least ten counts. The V call is TRBV20-1, the J call TRBJ2-3; D is uncertain. The germline gives CDR1 DFQATT, CDR2 SNEGSKA (reference sequence). V shed 3 bases and J shed 11 bases, with 15 bases lying between them. This CDR3 has 12 residues. CDR3 loop: CSASHPPGVQYF. In DNA form, the CDR3 reads TGCAGTGCTAGCCACCCCCCCGGCGTGCAGTATTTT.

This clonotype appeared a few times. The junction and the germline gene differ at one end; a read error may be behind it. The rearrangement joins TRBV7-6 to TRBJ2-7; 13 nucleotides match TRBD2. The CDR3 is made up of 17 amino acids. The germline gives CDR1 SGHVS, CDR2 FNYEAQ. The CDR3 protein is CASTMRTSGSLSYEQYF. CDR3 bases: TGTGCCAGCACCATGAGGACTAGCGGGAGTCTCTCCTACGAACAGTACTTC.

This rearrangement joins TRBV11-2 to TRBJ1-5; 8 positions agree with TRBD1. This CDR3 spans 16 amino acids. V lost 1 base to trimming and J lost 6 bases; unmatched junction nucleotides: 8. The germline V gene has CDR1 SGHAT and CDR2 FQNNGV. The CDR3 sequence is CASSLGVHRGGQPQHF. The CDR3 DNA reads as TGTGCCAGCAGCTTAGGTGTGCACAGGGGGGGTCAGCCCCAGCATTTT.

Concerning this clonotype: A much larger clone differs by one base, so this may be a read error. The genes are TRBV12-3 or TRBV12-4 and TRBJ2-7; D possibly corresponds to TRBD2 (6 bases). This CDR3 spans 15 amino acids. Trimming took 5 bases from V and 9 from J, leaving 23 bases between them. Here the CDR3 DNA reads TGTGCCAGCAGTCCCCGACTAGGGACCTCTATCGCGCAGTACTTC. Translated, it gives CASSPRLGTSIAQYF.

The table lists this clonotype with a few counts. The J gene is TRBJ2-7, the V gene TRBV12-3 or TRBV12-4; unclear D gene. Between the trimmed V and J ends, which lost 5 bases and 0 bases, there was a span of 11 bases. The CDR3 has 14 residues. The DNA for the CDR3 is TGTGCCAGCAGTGTCCTTCTAAGCTCCTACGAGCAGTACTTC. Translating it yields CASSVLLSSYEQYF.